These 18 T cell receptor beta chains originate from one sample sequenced in a study of blood T cell repertoires in COVID-19. The assay was immunoSEQ multiplex PCR, and TCRdb's table has in-frame clones only and misses some. This sample has about 50,000 clones, with around 90% found just once. The sample taken for sequencing was peripheral blood. These receptor sequences come from a human donor in a cohort sampled during active COVID-19.

V gene TRBV21-1 combines with J gene TRBJ1-2; TRBD1, the table's D call, lacks a check against the DNA. TRBV21-1 is a known pseudogene. There are 15 residues in the CDR3. The CDR3 here is CASSLRTGVFGGYTF. CDR3 in DNA: TGTGCCAGCAGCTTACGGACAGGGGTGTTTGGTGGCTACACCTTC.

The chain carries TRBV6-4 and TRBJ2-1; 10 bases are shared with TRBD2. Germline V lookup: CDR1 MRHNA, CDR2 SNTAGT. The ends lost 3 bases at V and 6 bases at J; junction bases unmatched: 2. The CDR3 has 14 residues. DNA of the CDR3: TGTGCCAGCAGTGAAGCGGGAGGGGCCAATGAGCAGTTCTTC. Residues: CASSEAGGANEQFF.

The rearrangement links TRBV6-7 to TRBJ1-5; 8 nucleotides agree with TRBD1. TRBV6-7 is an ORF; its function is uncertain. CDR3 length: 17 amino acids. J lost 2 bases, V lost 4 bases, and 10 bases had no gene match. This CDR3 is CASSSSLSGQGNQPQHF. Here the CDR3 DNA reads TGTGCCAGCAGTTCCAGCCTATCGGGACAGGGCAATCAGCCCCAGCATTTT.

This sequence joins TRBV20-1 and TRBJ2-1, with 16 bases fitting TRBD2. Trimming removed 3 bases from V and 10 bases from J; junction bases left unmatched: 12. The CDR3 has 17 amino acids. The V gene's germline CDR1 is DFQATT and CDR2 SNEGSKA (reference sequence). The CDR3 bases are TGCAGTGCTAGTCTGCCCTCGGGACTAGCGGGAGGGGGAGAGCAGTTCTTC. It translates to CSASLPSGLAGGGEQFF.

The V call is TRBV28, the J call TRBJ1-1; TRBD1 matches at 7 bases. The CDR3 runs to 12 residues. Germline CDR1 and CDR2: MDHEN and SYDVKM. V was clipped by 8 bases and J by 6 bases; unmatched bases: 6. CDR3 sequence reads: CASGTGVAEAFF. CDR3 DNA sequence: TGTGCCAGCGGAACAGGGGTGGCTGAAGCTTTCTTT.

The rearrangement links TRBV5-1 to TRBJ2-7; 10 nucleotides align to TRBD2. V lost 3 bases and J lost 0; bases outside the gene matches: 6. Germline V CDR1 and CDR2: SGHRS, YFSETQ. The CDR3 has 16 amino acids. CDR3: CASSWRGLAASYEQYF. Here the CDR3 DNA reads TGCGCCAGCAGCTGGAGAGGACTAGCGGCCTCCTACGAGCAGTACTTC.

The chain is built from TRBV7-8 and TRBJ2-7; the D is unclear. V was clipped by 0 bases and J by 2 bases, with 5 bases between them. The CDR3 is 13 residues long. The germline V gene has CDR1 SGHVS and CDR2 FQNEAQ. CDR3 nucleotides: TGTGCCAGCAGCTTAGCGGGCACCTACGAGCAGTACGTC. Its translation: CASSLAGTYEQYV.

V and J are TRBV19 and TRBJ1-5; 7 bases line up with TRBD1. The CDR3 totals 15 residues. Unmatched junction bases numbered 7, after V lost 7 bases and J lost 1 base. Germline assignment: CDR1 LNHDA and CDR2 SQIVND (reference sequence). The CDR3 region is CASITTGQSNQPQHF. CDR3 coding DNA: TGTGCCAGTATAACCACGGGACAGAGCAATCAGCCCCAGCATTTT.

The rearrangement links TRBV6-1 to TRBJ1-4, with D possibly being TRBD1 (5 bases). The V and J ends lost 1 base and 8 bases respectively, with 14 bases between them. Germline V gives CDR1 MNHNS, CDR2 SASEGT. This CDR3 is built from 15 residues. CDR3 in DNA: TGTGCCAGCAGTGAAGTGCCCAGGGTCCGGGAAAAACTGTTTTTT. Translating it yields CASSEVPRVREKLFF.

The rearrangement joins TRBV11-2 to TRBJ1-6; D might be TRBD1 (6 bases). V lost 5 bases and J 5 bases, leaving 13 bases between the germline ends. The CDR3 is 15 residues long. Per the germline V gene, CDR1 is SGHAT and CDR2 is FQNNGV. The DNA for the CDR3 is TGTGCCAGCAGCGAACAGGGTCGGAATAATTCACCCCTCCACTTT. This encodes CASSEQGRNNSPLHF.

This clone has more than one count but fewer than ten. The V and J genes are TRBV7-9 and TRBJ1-2; 7 nucleotides match TRBD1. Germline-derived CDR1 and CDR2 are SEHNR and FQNEAQ (reference sequence). V lost 3 bases and J lost 7; bases outside the gene matches: 14. This CDR3 region has 16 residues. DNA for the CDR3: TGTGCCAGCAGCTTTGGTGAGGGGGCCAGGAGAGGTGGCTACACCTTC. Its protein is CASSFGEGARRGGYTF.

The V call is TRBV11-3, the J call TRBJ1-1; D uncertain. The V gene's germline CDR1 is SGHNT and CDR2 YENEEA. The ends were cut back, 2 bases at V and 1 base at J, with 5 bases in the middle. The length of the CDR3 is 13 residues. CDR3 sequence (DNA): TGTGCCAGCAGCTTAAACAGGAACACTGAAGCTTTCTTT. Its protein product is CASSLNRNTEAFF.

The chain uses TRBV3-1 (or the pseudogene TRBV3-2) and TRBJ1-5; weak D call: TRBD1 (6 bases). Germline CDR1 is LGHDT and CDR2 is YNNKEL (reference sequence). V was clipped by 1 base and J by 6 bases, with 22 bases between them. The CDR3 contains 18 residues. The CDR3 loop is CASSQGLWGSQGRQPQHF. DNA of the CDR3: TGTGCCAGCAGCCAAGGGTTGTGGGGGAGCCAGGGGCGTCAGCCCCAGCATTTT.

This clone was seen a few times. V and J are TRBV3-1 (or the pseudogene TRBV3-2) and TRBJ1-3; TRBD1 aligns across 7 bases. Germline CDR1 reads LGHDT; CDR2 reads YNNKEL (reference sequence). The CDR3 totals 14 residues. Losses at the gene ends were 5 bases for V and 4 bases for J; bases not matched to a gene: 5. The chain's CDR3 is CASSFGTDGNTIYF. Here the CDR3 DNA reads TGTGCCAGCAGCTTTGGGACAGACGGAAACACCATATATTTT.

The chain is built from TRBV4-1 and TRBJ2-7; D is unclear. This CDR3 is built from 16 residues. Per the germline V gene, CDR1 is MGHRA and CDR2 is YSYEKL. Trimming pared 4 bases from V and 0 bases from J, leaving 16 bases between. This chain's CDR3 is CASSPSEVVSSYEQYF. The DNA for the CDR3 is TGCGCCAGCAGCCCAAGCGAAGTGGTAAGCTCCTACGAGCAGTACTTC.

The chain has TRBV6-5 and TRBJ2-7; D not resolved. This CDR3 comprises 13 residues. Trimming took 0 bases from V and 2 from J, leaving 5 bases between them. Germline V lookup: CDR1 MNHEY, CDR2 SVGAGI. In DNA, the CDR3 is TGTGCCAGCAGTTACTCGTCGGCCTACGAGCAGTACTTC. This codes for CASSYSSAYEQYF.

This chain connects TRBV29-1 to TRBJ1-2, with D hard to call. The CDR3 has 14 residues. V was pared by 0 bases and J by 4 bases, with 12 bases between. CDR1 SQVTM and CDR2 ANQGSEA come from the germline V gene. The CDR3: CSVEDLQRTYGYTF. The CDR3 region has the DNA TGCAGCGTTGAAGATCTCCAGCGAACCTATGGCTACACCTTC.

The chain recombines TRBV11-3 with TRBJ2-5; perhaps TRBD2 as D (6 bases). The V end was cut by 0 bases, the J end by 0 bases, with 14 bases between. CDR3 length: 17 amino acids. Germline V gene sequence: CDR1 SGHNT, CDR2 YENEEA. CDR3 sequence: CASSLDGVAADQETQYF. The DNA of the CDR3 is TGTGCCAGCAGCTTAGATGGGGTAGCGGCGGACCAAGAGACCCAGTACTTC.